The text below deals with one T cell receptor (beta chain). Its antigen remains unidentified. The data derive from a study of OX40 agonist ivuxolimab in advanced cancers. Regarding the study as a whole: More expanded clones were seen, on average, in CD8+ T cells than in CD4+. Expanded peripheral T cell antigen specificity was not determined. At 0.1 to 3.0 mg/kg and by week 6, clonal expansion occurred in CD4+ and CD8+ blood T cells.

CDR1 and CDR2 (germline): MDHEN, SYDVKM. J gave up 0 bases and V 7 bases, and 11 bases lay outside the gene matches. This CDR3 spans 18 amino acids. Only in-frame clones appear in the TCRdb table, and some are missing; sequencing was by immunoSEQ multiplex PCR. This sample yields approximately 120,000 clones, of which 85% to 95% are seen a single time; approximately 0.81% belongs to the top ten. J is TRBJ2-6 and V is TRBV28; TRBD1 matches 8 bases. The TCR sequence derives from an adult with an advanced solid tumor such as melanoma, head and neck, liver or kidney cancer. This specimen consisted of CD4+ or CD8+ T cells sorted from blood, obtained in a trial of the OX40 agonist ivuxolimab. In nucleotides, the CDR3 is TGTGCCAGCACCTCAGGACAGGGCCTCAACTCTGGGGCCAACGTCCTGACTTTC. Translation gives CASTSGQGLNSGANVLTF.